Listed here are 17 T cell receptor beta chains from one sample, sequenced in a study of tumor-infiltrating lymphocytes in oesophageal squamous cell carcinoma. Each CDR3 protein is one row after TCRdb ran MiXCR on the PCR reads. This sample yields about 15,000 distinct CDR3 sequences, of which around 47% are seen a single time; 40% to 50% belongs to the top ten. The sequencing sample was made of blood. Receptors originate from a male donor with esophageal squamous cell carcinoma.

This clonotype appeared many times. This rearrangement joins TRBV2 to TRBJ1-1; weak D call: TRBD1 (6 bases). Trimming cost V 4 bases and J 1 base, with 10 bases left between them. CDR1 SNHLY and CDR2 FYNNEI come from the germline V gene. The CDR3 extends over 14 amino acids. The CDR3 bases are TGTGCCAGCAGTGCACAGGGTAGGAACACTGAAGCTTTCTTT. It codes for CASSAQGRNTEAFF.

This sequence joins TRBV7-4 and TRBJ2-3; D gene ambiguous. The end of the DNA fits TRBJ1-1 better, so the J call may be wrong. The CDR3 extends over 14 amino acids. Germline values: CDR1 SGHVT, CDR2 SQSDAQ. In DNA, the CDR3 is TGTGCCAGCAGCCCCCCGAAGGCGTTCACTGAAGCTTTCTTT. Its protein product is CASSPPKAFTEAFF.

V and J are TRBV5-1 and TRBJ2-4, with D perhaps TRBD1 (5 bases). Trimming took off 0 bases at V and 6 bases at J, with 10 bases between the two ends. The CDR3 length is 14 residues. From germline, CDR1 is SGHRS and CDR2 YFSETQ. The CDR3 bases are TGCGCCAGCAGCTTGGAGGCTGGGGCAAACATTCAGTACTTC. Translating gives CASSLEAGANIQYF.

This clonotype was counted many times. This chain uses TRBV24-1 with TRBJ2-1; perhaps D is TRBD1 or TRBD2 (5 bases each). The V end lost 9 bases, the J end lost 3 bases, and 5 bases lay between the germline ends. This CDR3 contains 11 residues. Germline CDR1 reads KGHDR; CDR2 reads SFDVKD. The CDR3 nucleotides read TGTGCCACCGGGGGCTACAATGAGCAGTTCTTC. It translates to CATGGYNEQFF.

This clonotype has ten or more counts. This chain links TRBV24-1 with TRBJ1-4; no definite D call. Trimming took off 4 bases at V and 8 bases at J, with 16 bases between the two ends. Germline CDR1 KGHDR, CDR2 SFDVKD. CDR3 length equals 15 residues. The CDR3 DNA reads TGTGCCACCAGTGAGGGGAGGTACATTCAGGAAAAACTGTTTTTT. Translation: CATSEGRYIQEKLFF.

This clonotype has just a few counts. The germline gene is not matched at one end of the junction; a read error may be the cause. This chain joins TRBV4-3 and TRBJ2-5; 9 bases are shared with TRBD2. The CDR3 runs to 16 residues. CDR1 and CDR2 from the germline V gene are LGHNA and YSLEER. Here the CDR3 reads CVSSQERGRGRETQYF. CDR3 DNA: TGCGTCAGCAGCCAAGAGCGCGGGAGGGGGAGAGAGACCCAGTACTTC.

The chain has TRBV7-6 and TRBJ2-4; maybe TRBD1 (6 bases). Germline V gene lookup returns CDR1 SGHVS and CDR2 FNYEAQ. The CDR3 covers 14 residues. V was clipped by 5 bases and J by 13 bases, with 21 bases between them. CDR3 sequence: CASSPGGSHYDQYF. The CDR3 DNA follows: TGTGCCAGCAGCCCTGGGGGCTCCCACTACGACCAGTACTTC.

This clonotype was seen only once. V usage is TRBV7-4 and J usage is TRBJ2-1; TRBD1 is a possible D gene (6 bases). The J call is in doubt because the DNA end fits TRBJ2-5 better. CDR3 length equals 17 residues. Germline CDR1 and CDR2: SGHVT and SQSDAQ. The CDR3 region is CASSLRYGDNHQETQYF. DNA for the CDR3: TGTGCCAGCAGCTTAAGGTATGGGGACAACCACCAAGAGACCCAGTACTTC.

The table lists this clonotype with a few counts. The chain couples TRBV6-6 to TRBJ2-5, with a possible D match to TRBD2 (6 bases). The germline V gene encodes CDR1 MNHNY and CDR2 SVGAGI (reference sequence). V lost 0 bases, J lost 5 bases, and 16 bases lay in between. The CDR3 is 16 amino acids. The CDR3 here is CASSYSGFSGVETQYF. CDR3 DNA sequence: TGTGCCAGCAGTTACTCAGGGTTTTCGGGGGTGGAGACCCAGTACTTC.

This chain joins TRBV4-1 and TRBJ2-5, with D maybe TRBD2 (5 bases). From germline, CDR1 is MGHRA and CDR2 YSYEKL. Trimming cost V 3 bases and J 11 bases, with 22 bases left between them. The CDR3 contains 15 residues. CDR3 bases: TGCGCCAGCAGCCAGCCGAGCGGAGGATACAATGAGCAGTACTTC. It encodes CASSQPSGGYNEQYF.

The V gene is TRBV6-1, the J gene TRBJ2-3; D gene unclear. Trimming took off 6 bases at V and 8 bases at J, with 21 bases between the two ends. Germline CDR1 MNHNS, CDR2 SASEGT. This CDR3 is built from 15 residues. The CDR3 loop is CASSTTGRRLATQYF. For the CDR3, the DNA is TGTGCCAGCAGCACGACGGGTCGGAGATTGGCTACGCAGTATTTT.

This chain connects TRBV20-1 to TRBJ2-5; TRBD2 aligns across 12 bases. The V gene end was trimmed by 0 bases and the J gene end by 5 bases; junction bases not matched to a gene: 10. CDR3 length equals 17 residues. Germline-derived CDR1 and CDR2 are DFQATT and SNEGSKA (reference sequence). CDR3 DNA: TGCAGTGCTAGAGATCTGGGGCTAGCGGGAGGGCCTGAGACCCAGTACTTC. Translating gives CSARDLGLAGGPETQYF.

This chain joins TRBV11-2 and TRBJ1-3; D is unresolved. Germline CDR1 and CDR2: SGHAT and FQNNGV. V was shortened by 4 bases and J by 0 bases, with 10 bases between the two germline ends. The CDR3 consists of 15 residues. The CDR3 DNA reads TGTGCCAGCAGCTCCTACAGACTCTCTGGAAACACCATATATTTT. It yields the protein CASSSYRLSGNTIYF.

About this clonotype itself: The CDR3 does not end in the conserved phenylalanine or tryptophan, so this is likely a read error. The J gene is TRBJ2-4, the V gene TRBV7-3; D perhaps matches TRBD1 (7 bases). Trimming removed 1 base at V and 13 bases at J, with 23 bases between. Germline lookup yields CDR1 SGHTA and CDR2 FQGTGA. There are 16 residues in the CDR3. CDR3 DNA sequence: TGTGCCAGCAGCTTAAAAGTGGCAGGGGGGAACAATGAGCAGTACTAC. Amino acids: CASSLKVAGGNNEQYY.

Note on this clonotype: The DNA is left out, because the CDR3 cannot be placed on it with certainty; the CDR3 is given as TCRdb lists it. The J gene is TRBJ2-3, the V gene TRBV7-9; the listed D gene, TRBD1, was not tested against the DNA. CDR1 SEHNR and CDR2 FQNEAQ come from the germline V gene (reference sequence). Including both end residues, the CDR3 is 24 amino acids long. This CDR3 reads CASSSFRGSNEQFFGPGTLGIQYF.

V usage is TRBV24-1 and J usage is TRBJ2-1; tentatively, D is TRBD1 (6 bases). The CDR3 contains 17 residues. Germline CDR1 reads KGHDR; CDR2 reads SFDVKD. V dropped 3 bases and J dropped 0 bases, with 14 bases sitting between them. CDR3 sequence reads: CATSDTTTGSSYNEQFF. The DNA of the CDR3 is TGTGCCACCAGTGATACCACTACAGGGAGCTCCTACAATGAGCAGTTCTTC.

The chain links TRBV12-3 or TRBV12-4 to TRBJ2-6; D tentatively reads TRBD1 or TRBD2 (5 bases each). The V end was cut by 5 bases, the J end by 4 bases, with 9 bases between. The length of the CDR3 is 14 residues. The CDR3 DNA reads TGTGCCAGCAGTGGGGGACCCGGGGCCAACGTCCTGACTTTC. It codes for CASSGGPGANVLTF.